This T cell receptor beta chain was observed in a study of cytomegalovirus exposure and HLA in healthy donors. On the study more broadly: A prior study identified some 100 million unique TCR beta sequences from about 200 million T cells. Findings of the study overall: Most TCR sequences were seen very rarely across donors, but some public TCRs occurred in many.

Trimming removed 5 bases from V and 3 bases from J, with 20 bases in between. The CDR3 length is 16 residues. In germline, CDR1 is SGHNT, CDR2 YENEEA. The PCR had 60 Vbeta and 13 Jbeta primers. Using immunoSEQ multiplex PCR, the repertoire was profiled, and TCRdb retains in-frame clones only, with some absent. The sample consists of over 130,000 clones, 76% of them appearing once. For this clone: Its antigen remains unidentified.

Sequencing was carried out using PBMCs. The gene calls are TRBV11-3 and TRBJ2-7; maybe TRBD1 (7 bases). This clonotype was sampled from a man aged 35-49 years in good health and CMV-seronegative. CDR3 loop: CASSPKVQGGSYEQYF. CDR3 coding DNA: TGTGCCAGCAGCCCCAAGGTTCAGGGGGGCAGCTACGAGCAGTACTTC.